The 31 T cell receptor beta chains below were found in one sample sequenced in a study of OX40 agonist ivuxolimab in advanced cancers. The repertoire was sequenced with immunoSEQ multiplex PCR; TCRdb's copy has only in-frame clones and lacks some. Counted here are around 56,000 clones, around 88% occurring once; the ten biggest clones make up more than 1.3%. Sequenced material: CD4+ or CD8+ T cells sorted from blood, taken in a trial of the OX40 agonist ivuxolimab. The receptors were gathered from an adult with an advanced solid tumor such as melanoma, head and neck, liver or kidney cancer.

The rearrangement uses TRBV20-1 and TRBJ1-2; D may be TRBD1 (6 bases). Germline CDR1 and CDR2: DFQATT and SNEGSKA (reference sequence). The ends were cut back, 6 bases at V and 4 bases at J, with 9 bases in the middle. The CDR3 consists of 11 residues. The CDR3 nucleotides read TGCAGTGCCCCGGACAGCTATGGCTACACCTTC. Translating gives CSAPDSYGYTF.

For the CDR3, the DNA is TGTGCCAGCAGTTTTCTGGGGGGCAGTCTTCGGAATGAGCAGTTCTTC. Residues: CASSFLGGSLRNEQFF. J is TRBJ2-1 and V is TRBV28; D possibly uses TRBD1 or TRBD2 (6 bases each). CDR3 length equals 16 residues. V was pared by 3 bases and J by 7 bases, with 19 bases between. Germline V gives CDR1 MDHEN, CDR2 SYDVKM.

The chain has TRBV7-9 and TRBJ1-2; D call uncertain. The CDR3 is 12 amino acids. V lost 2 bases and J 3 bases, leaving 4 bases between the germline ends. The germline gives CDR1 SEHNR, CDR2 FQNEAQ (reference sequence). CDR3 nucleotide sequence: TGTGCCAGCAGCTTAAGTGACTATGGCTACACCTTC. Protein sequence: CASSLSDYGYTF.

In DNA form, the CDR3 reads TGTGCCAGCAGCTCGGACAGGGCAGGAAACACCATATATTTT. Translation gives CASSSDRAGNTIYF. The chain employs TRBV11-3 and TRBJ1-3; the match to TRBD1 covers 8 bases. The CDR3 has 14 residues. The trim removed 4 bases at V and 4 bases at J, leaving 3 bases unmatched. Germline assignment: CDR1 SGHNT and CDR2 YENEEA.

V gene TRBV19 combines with J gene TRBJ1-1, with no clear D. CDR1 LNHDA and CDR2 SQIVND come from the germline V gene (reference sequence). CDR3 length: 13 amino acids. V lost 5 bases and J lost 8, with 15 bases in between. The DNA of the CDR3 is TGTGCCAGTAGTGTCATTAAGTTGTCGGAAGCTTTCTTT. This translates into CASSVIKLSEAFF.

The chain carries TRBV29-1 and TRBJ1-1, with no clear D. Germline V lookup: CDR1 SQVTM, CDR2 ANQGSEA. V was clipped by 0 bases and J by 2 bases, with 4 bases between them. The CDR3 is 12 amino acids. The CDR3 DNA sequence: TGCAGCGTTGAAGAGGGAAACACTGAAGCTTTCTTT. This translates into CSVEEGNTEAFF.

V usage is TRBV30 and J usage is TRBJ1-4; D is unclear. CDR1 is GTSNPN and CDR2 is SVGIG in the germline V gene (reference sequence). The CDR3 is made up of 14 amino acids. Between the trimmed V and J ends, which lost 1 base and 3 bases, there was a span of 9 bases. DNA for the CDR3: TGTGCCTGGAGTGGTTCAGAGTCTAATGAAAAACTGTTTTTT. Its protein product is CAWSGSESNEKLFF.

The chain uses TRBV6-5 and TRBJ2-5; D possibly corresponds to TRBD1 (6 bases). This CDR3 contains 16 residues. The V gene lost 4 bases and the J gene lost 5 bases, with 20 bases spanning the gap. Looked up from germline, CDR1 is MNHEY and CDR2 is SVGAGI. In DNA, the CDR3 is TGTGCCAGCAGTTCCGAGACAGCACAGGGCTCCGAGACCCAGTACTTC. It codes for CASSSETAQGSETQYF.

This clone was counted only a few times. V and J are TRBV6-1 and TRBJ1-1; no reliable D call. Trimming cost V 10 bases and J 8 bases, with 11 bases left between them. The CDR3 runs 10 residues. CDR1 MNHNS and CDR2 SASEGT come from the germline V gene. The CDR3 DNA reads as TGTGCCACCGCCAGACTCGAAGCTTTCTTT. Translating gives CATARLEAFF.

This chain uses TRBV6-1 with TRBJ2-5; 7 bases map to TRBD1. Germline trimming cut 4 bases from V and 4 bases from J; bases unmatched to any gene: 6. The CDR3 sequence is 14 residues long. Germline V gene sequence: CDR1 MNHNS, CDR2 SASEGT. The CDR3 nucleotides read TGTGCCAGCAGTGTCGACAGGGTAAGAGAGACCCAGTACTTC. Protein: CASSVDRVRETQYF.

The chain has TRBV5-1 and TRBJ1-2; D not resolved. CDR1 and CDR2 from the germline V gene are SGHRS and YFSETQ. The germline V and J ends were trimmed by 0 bases and 2 bases, with 5 bases remaining between them. CDR3 length equals 13 residues. The CDR3 DNA sequence: TGCGCCAGCAGCTTGGGAGAAAACTATGGCTACACCTTC. Translated: CASSLGENYGYTF.

The J gene is TRBJ1-3, the V gene TRBV5-1; D is unresolved. Trimming pared 2 bases from V and 0 bases from J, leaving 15 bases between. Germline lookup yields CDR1 SGHRS and CDR2 YFSETQ. There are 17 residues in the CDR3. Written as DNA, the CDR3 is TGCGCCAGCAGCTTAAACCCAGATTACAACTCTGGAAACACCATATATTTT. Residues: CASSLNPDYNSGNTIYF.

This clone was observed a single time. This chain joins TRBV29-1 and TRBJ1-2, with 11 bases that match TRBD1. CDR3 length: 16 residues. Trimming took 8 bases from V and 7 from J; bases not matched to a gene: 18. CDR1 and CDR2 from the germline V gene are SQVTM and ANQGSEA. CDR3 amino acids: CSSKGGPGQGASGYTF. DNA for the CDR3: TGCAGCTCGAAAGGGGGTCCCGGACAGGGGGCGAGTGGCTACACCTTC.

V usage is TRBV30 and J usage is TRBJ2-3; TRBD1 might be the D (6 bases). Looked up from germline, CDR1 is GTSNPN and CDR2 is SVGIG (reference sequence). The CDR3 extends over 15 amino acids. With 2 bases removed from V and 6 bases from J, the gap between germline ends came to 18 bases. This chain's CDR3 is CAWSPSRGRLDTQYF. CDR3 in DNA: TGTGCCTGGAGTCCCTCGAGGGGGAGACTGGATACGCAGTATTTT.

The V gene is TRBV11-2, the J gene TRBJ1-5; TRBD1 might be the D (6 bases). CDR3 length equals 13 residues. The V gene's germline CDR1 is SGHAT and CDR2 FQNNGV. Trimming took off 3 bases at V and 7 bases at J, with 10 bases between the two ends. The DNA for the CDR3 is TGTGCCAGCAGCTTTGGGGGGCAACAGCCCCAGCATTTT. It specifies CASSFGGQQPQHF. Looking up the rest from reference TRBV11-2 and TRBJ1-5 gives the full variable domain: EAGVAQSPRYKIIEKRQSVAFWCNPISGHATLYWYQQILGQGPKLLIQFQNNGVVDDSQLPKDRFSAERLKGVDSTLKIQPAKLEDSAVYLCASSFGGQQPQHFGDGTRLSIL.

The rearrangement joins TRBV14 to TRBJ2-5; 7 bases are shared with TRBD2. Germline loops: CDR1 SGHDN, CDR2 FVKESK. With V trimmed by 2 bases and J by 2 bases, 11 bases remained unmatched. The length of the CDR3 is 17 residues. This CDR3 is CASSQNHRAAGQETQYF. The CDR3 coding sequence is TGTGCCAGCAGCCAAAACCATAGAGCAGCGGGGCAAGAGACCCAGTACTTC. Based on the CDR3 plus reference TRBV14 and TRBJ2-5, the full variable domain is EAGVTQFPSHSVIEKGQTVTLRCDPISGHDNLYWYRRVMGKEIKFLLHFVKESKQDESGMPNNRFLAERTGGTYSTLKVQPAELEDSGVYFCASSQNHRAAGQETQYFGPGTRLLVL.

The chain uses TRBV5-1 and TRBJ1-2, with TRBD1 as a possible D gene (6 bases). The CDR3 extends over 14 amino acids. The V end lost 4 bases, the J end lost 1 base, and 11 bases lay between the germline ends. Germline CDR1 and CDR2: SGHRS and YFSETQ. The chain's CDR3 is CASSPGTRNYGYTF. CDR3 in DNA: TGCGCCAGCAGCCCCGGGACACGTAACTATGGCTACACCTTC.

This CDR3 reads CASSFQGARETQYF. The CDR3 bases are TGCGCCAGCAGCTTTCAGGGGGCGCGGGAGACCCAGTACTTC. This chain links TRBV5-1 with TRBJ2-5, with 8 bases identical to TRBD1. Germline values: CDR1 SGHRS, CDR2 YFSETQ. The trim removed 2 bases at V and 5 bases at J, leaving 5 bases unmatched. The CDR3 is 14 amino acids.

The chain employs TRBV2 and TRBJ1-2, with TRBD1 matching 11 bases. Germline V gene data show CDR1 as SNHLY and CDR2 as FYNNEI. V dropped 5 bases and J dropped 3; count of bases not matched to a gene: 11. CDR3 length: 17 amino acids. DNA for the CDR3: TGTGCCAGCAGTAAAGGGACAGGGGGGAGGTCGGACTATGGCTACACCTTC. The encoded protein is CASSKGTGGRSDYGYTF. The full variable domain, in which reference TRBV2 and TRBJ1-2 provide the parts outside the CDR3, is EPEVTQTPSHQVTQMGQEVILRCVPISNHLYFYWYRQILGQKVEFLVSFYNNEISEKSEIFDDQFSVERPDGSNFTLKIRSTKLEDSAMYFCASSKGTGGRSDYGYTFGSGTRLTVV.

The count of this clone is one. The chain has TRBV19 and TRBJ1-4; maybe TRBD1 (6 bases). Germline loops: CDR1 LNHDA, CDR2 SQIVND (reference sequence). This CDR3 spans 15 amino acids. Trimming took off 5 bases at V and 3 bases at J, with 13 bases between the two ends. CDR3 residues: CASSANRAPNEKLFF. The CDR3, as DNA: TGTGCCAGTAGTGCTAACAGGGCGCCTAATGAAAAACTGTTTTTT.

The chain combines TRBV7-9 with TRBJ2-4; tentatively, D is TRBD2 (5 bases). CDR3 length: 13 amino acids. With 3 bases removed from V and 5 bases from J, the gap between germline ends came to 8 bases. Per the germline V gene, CDR1 is SEHNR and CDR2 is FQNEAQ (reference sequence). CDR3 nucleotides: TGTGCCAGCAGCTTGGGAGCGGAAAACATTCAGTACTTC. This sequence encodes CASSLGAENIQYF. The whole variable domain, remainder taken from reference TRBV7-9 and TRBJ2-4, is DTGVSQNPRHKITKRGQNVTFRCDPISEHNRLYWYRQTLGQGPEFLTYFQNEAQLEKSRLLSDRFSAERPKGSFSTLEIQRTEQGDSAMYLCASSLGAENIQYFGAGTRLSVL.

The chain carries TRBV7-9 and TRBJ2-2, with no clear D. Per germline, CDR1 SEHNR and CDR2 FQNEAQ (reference sequence). Trimming took 5 bases from V and 2 from J, leaving 12 bases between them. CDR3 length equals 15 residues. The CDR3 is CASSPPGTNTGELFF. The CDR3 nucleotides are TGTGCCAGCAGCCCTCCCGGCACAAACACCGGGGAGCTGTTTTTT.

This rearrangement joins TRBV30 to TRBJ2-2; the match to TRBD2 covers 7 bases. V lost 2 bases, J lost 4 bases, and 4 bases stayed unmatched. CDR1 is GTSNPN, CDR2 SVGIG, per germline (reference sequence). The CDR3 runs to 14 residues. The CDR3 reads CAWSPSGVTGELFF. The CDR3 bases are TGTGCCTGGAGTCCTAGCGGAGTCACCGGGGAGCTGTTTTTT. Complete variable domain (other parts from reference TRBV30 and TRBJ2-2): SQTIHQWPATLVQPVGSPLSLECTVEGTSNPNLYWYRQAAGRGLQLLFYSVGIGQISSEVPQNLSASRPQDRQFILSSKKLLLSDSGFYLCAWSPSGVTGELFFGEGSRLTVL.

The genes are TRBV14 and TRBJ2-2; D uncertain. The CDR3 spans 15 residues. Germline values: CDR1 SGHDN, CDR2 FVKESK. The germline V and J ends were trimmed by 0 bases and 4 bases, with 9 bases remaining between them. This chain's CDR3 is CASSQDKIPTGELFF. In nucleotides, the CDR3 is TGTGCCAGCAGCCAAGATAAAATCCCCACCGGGGAGCTGTTTTTT.

The chain uses TRBV30 and TRBJ2-7; the D is unclear. Per germline, CDR1 GTSNPN and CDR2 SVGIG (reference sequence). V lost 1 base and J lost 1, with 11 bases in between. The length of the CDR3 is 14 residues. This CDR3 is CAWSEESTSYEQYF. In DNA form, the CDR3 reads TGTGCCTGGAGTGAGGAGAGTACTTCCTACGAGCAGTACTTC. Filled out from reference TRBV30 and TRBJ2-7, the complete variable domain reads SQTIHQWPATLVQPVGSPLSLECTVEGTSNPNLYWYRQAAGRGLQLLFYSVGIGQISSEVPQNLSASRPQDRQFILSSKKLLLSDSGFYLCAWSEESTSYEQYFGPGTRLTVT.

J is TRBJ2-3 and V is TRBV4-2; no firm D call. Germline V CDR1 and CDR2: LGHNA, YNFKEQ. The CDR3 sequence is 16 residues long. The V end was cut by 0 bases, the J end by 2 bases, with 12 bases between. The CDR3 reads CASSQDGATDTDTQYF. The DNA for the CDR3 is TGTGCCAGCAGCCAAGATGGAGCCACGGACACAGATACGCAGTATTTT.

This sequence joins TRBV2 and TRBJ1-5; tentative D call: TRBD1 (5 bases). The CDR3 has 12 residues. Trimming shortened V by 11 bases and J by 5 bases, and 13 bases separated the two germline ends. Germline assignment: CDR1 SNHLY and CDR2 FYNNEI. CDR3 DNA sequence: TGTGCCGGGGCGGGGGAGGATCAGCCCCAGCATTTT. Amino acid sequence: CAGAGEDQPQHF.

The chain is built from TRBV7-3 and TRBJ2-5; D is perhaps TRBD1 (6 bases). The CDR3 length is 15 residues. In germline, CDR1 is SGHTA, CDR2 FQGTGA. V was pared by 5 bases and J by 0 bases, with 13 bases between. CDR3 region: CASSINGQYQETQYF. DNA for the CDR3: TGTGCCAGCAGCATAAACGGACAGTACCAAGAGACCCAGTACTTC.

The chain employs TRBV20-1 and TRBJ2-3; D possibly corresponds to TRBD2 (5 bases). This CDR3 contains 11 residues. V gave up 7 bases and J gave up 5 bases, with 10 bases separating them. CDR1 DFQATT and CDR2 SNEGSKA come from the germline V gene (reference sequence). CDR3 sequence reads: CSGKAVDTQYF. The CDR3 DNA reads TGCAGTGGTAAAGCGGTAGATACGCAGTATTTT.

V and J are TRBV9 and TRBJ2-3; the D gene is possibly TRBD2 (6 bases). The CDR3 consists of 19 residues. The ends were cut back, 0 bases at V and 0 bases at J, with 20 bases in the middle. Germline V gene lookup returns CDR1 SGDLS and CDR2 YYNGEE. This chain's CDR3 is CASSVATPRGSGSTDTQYF. CDR3 nucleotides: TGTGCCAGCAGCGTAGCTACCCCCCGGGGTAGCGGTAGCACAGATACGCAGTATTTT.

This rearrangement joins TRBV18 to TRBJ1-5, with TRBD1 identical over 7 bases. Germline CDR1 and CDR2: KGHSH and LQKENI. The V segment lost 3 bases and the J segment 8 bases; nucleotides outside the gene matches: 4. CDR3 length: 13 amino acids. DNA for the CDR3: TGTGCCAGCTCACCGACAGGGCAGAAGCCCCAGCATTTT. Its translation is CASSPTGQKPQHF.